The 17 T cell receptor beta chains presented below share a single source sample, sequenced in a study of OX40 agonist ivuxolimab in advanced cancers. The table came from immunoSEQ multiplex PCR; TCRdb's copy has only in-frame clones and leaves some out. The sample carries 70,000 to 95,000 clones, under 90% recorded once. The sample was CD4+ or CD8+ T cells sorted from blood, taken in a trial of the OX40 agonist ivuxolimab. The receptors shown here come from an adult with an advanced solid tumor such as melanoma, head and neck, liver or kidney cancer.

This chain links TRBV6-1 with TRBJ2-2; 9 nucleotides agree with TRBD1. This CDR3 has 18 residues. After removal of 4 bases from V and 3 bases from J, the junction contained 12 bases not matched to a gene. Per the germline V gene, CDR1 is MNHNS and CDR2 is SASEGT. The CDR3 nucleotides are TGTGCCAGCAGTGTCCTTGGACAGGGGCCGGGGGACACCGGGGAGCTGTTTTTT. Translating gives CASSVLGQGPGDTGELFF.

The J gene is TRBJ2-2, the V gene TRBV27, with D perhaps matching TRBD1 or TRBD2 (5 bases each). The CDR3 consists of 15 residues. CDR1 is MNHEY, CDR2 SMNVEV, per germline (reference sequence). Trimming stripped 5 bases from V and 1 base from J, with 11 bases between. The CDR3 DNA reads as TGTGCCAGCAGTGTCCGGGACGGGAACACCGGGGAGCTGTTTTTT. This codes for CASSVRDGNTGELFF.

The J gene is TRBJ2-3, the V gene TRBV6-1; a weak D match, TRBD1 (6 bases). CDR1 is MNHNS and CDR2 is SASEGT in the germline V gene. CDR3 size: 16 residues. Trimming removed 4 bases at V and 2 bases at J, with 16 bases between. CDR3 in amino acids: CASSGSTGVITDTQYF. The DNA for the CDR3 is TGTGCCAGCAGTGGATCGACAGGTGTAATCACAGATACGCAGTATTTT.

Only one count was recorded for this clone. This chain links TRBV19 with TRBJ1-5; no definite D call. V lost 5 bases and J lost 3, with 23 bases in between. The CDR3 consists of 18 residues. Germline CDR1 LNHDA, CDR2 SQIVND (reference sequence). Here the CDR3 DNA reads TGTGCCAGTAGTGTCCCCTTGCGGGGAGGGTTCTACAATCAGCCCCAGCATTTT. This translates into CASSVPLRGGFYNQPQHF.

The chain joins TRBV19 to TRBJ2-1; 8 bases line up with TRBD2. V shed 4 bases, J shed 8 bases, and the junction held 16 bases outside the gene matches. The germline V gene has CDR1 LNHDA and CDR2 SQIVND (reference sequence). The CDR3 length is 17 residues. CDR3 residues: CASSTARTGGADDEQFF. Written as DNA, the CDR3 is TGTGCCAGTAGTACCGCGCGGACCGGGGGGGCCGATGATGAGCAGTTCTTC.

The chain is built from TRBV19 and TRBJ2-7; perhaps TRBD2 as D (6 bases). Germline lookup yields CDR1 LNHDA and CDR2 SQIVND (reference sequence). Trimming cost V 9 bases and J 7 bases, with 16 bases left between them. The CDR3 loop spans 12 amino acids. The CDR3 region is CASSPGVGEQYF. CDR3 coding DNA: TGTGCCAGCTCCCCGGGGGTCGGGGAGCAGTACTTC.

The rearrangement links TRBV7-2 to TRBJ2-1; 8 nucleotides line up with TRBD1. This CDR3 spans 15 amino acids. J gave up 4 bases and V 5 bases, and 7 bases lay outside the gene matches. Germline CDR1 is SGHTA and CDR2 is FQGNSA. The CDR3 sequence is CASSRRTGWYNEQFF. CDR3 coding DNA: TGTGCCAGCAGCCGTCGGACAGGGTGGTACAATGAGCAGTTCTTC.

Written as DNA, the CDR3 is TGCGCCAGCAGTGAGATGGCTAGCGGCGAAGAGACCCAGTACTTC. Its translation: CASSEMASGEETQYF. This rearrangement joins TRBV10-1 to TRBJ2-5, with TRBD2 matching 7 bases. This CDR3 spans 15 amino acids. Germline CDR1 WNHNN, CDR2 SYGVQD (reference sequence). The V gene end was trimmed by 2 bases and the J gene end by 3 bases; junction bases not matched to a gene: 6.

This clone was detected only a few times. The chain recombines TRBV5-4 with TRBJ1-4, with 10 bases identical to TRBD1. The CDR3 totals 17 residues. Per the germline V gene, CDR1 is SGHNT and CDR2 is YYREEE (reference sequence). The V gene end was trimmed by 0 bases and the J gene end by 8 bases; junction bases not matched to a gene: 10. The CDR3: CASSLGGGGQGDEKLFF. The CDR3 DNA follows: TGTGCCAGCAGCTTGGGCGGGGGCGGACAGGGGGACGAAAAACTGTTTTTT.

This chain links TRBV18 with TRBJ1-1; D possibly corresponds to TRBD1 (6 bases). The V end lost 1 base, the J end lost 1 base, and 10 bases lay between the germline ends. The CDR3 is 15 residues long. Germline CDR1 reads KGHSH; CDR2 reads LQKENI. Here the CDR3 reads CASSPRAGENTEAFF. CDR3 in DNA: TGTGCCAGCTCACCACGGGCAGGGGAGAACACTGAAGCTTTCTTT.

The rearrangement joins TRBV9 to TRBJ1-2, with D uncertain. The CDR3 totals 15 residues. V gave up 4 bases and J gave up 0 bases, with 13 bases separating them. The V gene's germline CDR1 is SGDLS and CDR2 YYNGEE. CDR3 protein: CASSPSGNANYGYTF. CDR3 sequence (DNA): TGTGCCAGCAGCCCGAGCGGGAATGCTAACTATGGCTACACCTTC.

The chain employs TRBV5-1 and TRBJ2-3; a possible D gene is TRBD1 (6 bases). CDR1 and CDR2 from the germline V gene are SGHRS and YFSETQ. The CDR3 is made up of 14 amino acids. Trimming pared 2 bases from V and 4 bases from J, leaving 11 bases between. The CDR3 DNA reads TGCGCCAGCAGCTTCCGGGACACTGCAGATACGCAGTATTTT. This codes for CASSFRDTADTQYF.

The J gene is TRBJ2-3, the V gene TRBV19; D may be TRBD1 or TRBD2 (5 bases each). V was shortened by 4 bases and J by 3 bases, with 14 bases between the two germline ends. Germline V gene sequence: CDR1 LNHDA, CDR2 SQIVND (reference sequence). This CDR3 comprises 15 residues. CDR3 nucleotide sequence: TGTGCCAGTAGTACCGGGACCCCGGGGACAGATACGCAGTATTTT. Translated: CASSTGTPGTDTQYF.

This clone was seen a handful of times. The chain has TRBV2 and TRBJ1-2, with a weak D call TRBD1 (5 bases). V gave up 6 bases and J gave up 7 bases, with 18 bases separating them. The CDR3 is 14 residues long. Germline V CDR1 and CDR2: SNHLY, FYNNEI. The CDR3 sequence is CASSSGTFTSGYTF. CDR3 DNA sequence: TGTGCCAGCAGCAGCGGGACTTTTACCAGTGGCTACACCTTC.

The CDR3 spells CASTPQVGASNQPQHF. The CDR3 nucleotides read TGTGCCAGCACCCCGCAGGTCGGAGCTAGCAATCAGCCCCAGCATTTT. V gene TRBV6-6 combines with J gene TRBJ1-5, with unresolved D. This CDR3 has 16 residues. V lost 7 bases to trimming and J lost 0 bases, with 16 bases between them. Germline lookup yields CDR1 MNHNY and CDR2 SVGAGI (reference sequence).

This clone was detected a few times. The rearrangement links TRBV19 to TRBJ2-1, with 11 bases fitting TRBD2. Unmatched junction bases numbered 5, after V lost 4 bases and J lost 9 bases. The germline V gene has CDR1 LNHDA and CDR2 SQIVND (reference sequence). This CDR3 has 14 residues. The DNA of the CDR3 is TGTGCCAGTAGTAGCCGACTAGCGGGGCTTGAGCAGTTCTTC. Protein product: CASSSRLAGLEQFF.

V gene TRBV11-3 combines with J gene TRBJ1-2; TRBD1 is a possible D gene (6 bases). CDR3 length: 10 amino acids. Trimming cost V 10 bases and J 8 bases, with 11 bases left between them. In germline, CDR1 is SGHNT, CDR2 YENEEA. The CDR3: CATQTGGYTF. The CDR3 nucleotides read TGTGCCACCCAGACAGGAGGCTACACCTTC.